The clone carrying this T cell receptor (beta chain) was found a few times. Individual cDNA molecules were tagged with unique molecular identifiers. TCRdb reprocessed the 5' RACE reads with MiXCR, giving one entry per CDR3 protein. The sample contains approximately 47,000 distinct CDR3 sequences, around 10% of which appear only once. The data were taken from a study of early T cells in non-severe SARS-CoV-2 infection. Overall study context: Whole-blood bulk RNA, unsorted, was sequenced, and chains were unpaired.

The CDR3 loop spans 13 amino acids. V dropped 5 bases and J dropped 7 bases, with 17 bases sitting between them. Germline loops: CDR1 DFQATT, CDR2 SNEGSKA (reference sequence). The source material was whole blood, sampled at baseline. The TCR originated in an adult who was a healthcare worker with PCR-confirmed SARS-CoV-2 infection or an uninfected control (not recorded which). The chain uses TRBV20-1 and TRBJ1-1; a possible D gene is TRBD1 (5 bases). The CDR3, as DNA: TGCAGTGCTCCCCCGGAAGGGGTGGATGAAGCTTTCTTT. Translating it yields CSAPPEGVDEAFF.